The 18 T cell receptor beta chains presented below share a single source sample, sequenced in a study of T cell responses to AZD1222 COVID-19 vaccine. TCRdb keeps only in-frame clones here, not all; method: immunoSEQ multiplex PCR. The sample lists 120,000 to 150,000 clones; approximately 89% were seen once. Sequencing used peripheral blood, obtained on day 0 of MenACWY control vaccination. The receptors were sampled from an adult in good health.

The chain carries TRBV18 and TRBJ1-5; D uncertain. Looked up from germline, CDR1 is KGHSH and CDR2 is LQKENI. The length of the CDR3 is 15 residues. The germline V and J ends were trimmed by 5 bases and 3 bases, with 14 bases remaining between them. The CDR3 protein is CASSFDRRDNQPQHF. CDR3 nucleotide sequence: TGTGCCAGCTCATTTGATCGGAGAGACAATCAGCCCCAGCATTTT. Using reference TRBV18 and TRBJ1-5 for the parts outside the CDR3, the full variable domain is NAGVMQNPRHLVRRRGQEARLRCSPMKGHSHVYWYRQLPEEGLKFMVYLQKENIIDESGMPKERFSAEFPKEGPSILRIQQVVRGDSAAYFCASSFDRRDNQPQHFGDGTRLSIL.

V and J are TRBV30 and TRBJ2-1; 8 nucleotides line up with TRBD1. J was trimmed by 4 bases and V by 3 bases; bases with no gene match: 5. CDR1 and CDR2 (germline): GTSNPN, SVGIG (reference sequence). The CDR3 has 14 amino acids. As DNA, the CDR3 is TGTGCCTGGAGCCCAGGGGGCGGGTACAATGAGCAGTTCTTC. Residues: CAWSPGGGYNEQFF.

This chain links TRBV9 with TRBJ2-1; D is unresolved. The germline V gene has CDR1 SGDLS and CDR2 YYNGEE. This CDR3 has 16 residues. Trimming took 3 bases from V and 6 from J, leaving 19 bases between them. The CDR3 region has the DNA TGTGCCAGCAGCGCGATCTTAGGTGTCTCTAGCAATGAGCAGTTCTTC. Its translation: CASSAILGVSSNEQFF.

The gene calls are TRBV9 and TRBJ1-1, with D unresolved. The V end lost 4 bases, the J end lost 2 bases, and 18 bases lay between the germline ends. Germline loops: CDR1 SGDLS, CDR2 YYNGEE. The CDR3 contains 16 residues. CDR3 loop: CASSPGSPVLNTEAFF. In DNA form, the CDR3 reads TGTGCCAGCAGCCCCGGGAGCCCAGTCCTTAACACTGAAGCTTTCTTT.

The gene calls are TRBV4-1 and TRBJ1-6; no definite D call. The V and J ends lost 4 bases and 8 bases respectively, with 12 bases between them. Germline CDR1 and CDR2: MGHRA and YSYEKL. The CDR3 length is 14 residues. CDR3 DNA sequence: TGCGCCAGCAGCCCCAGATCGGTGGATTCACCCCTCCACTTT. As protein: CASSPRSVDSPLHF.

The V call is TRBV4-2, the J call TRBJ2-5, with D possibly called TRBD1 or TRBD2 (5 bases each). V gave up 0 bases and J gave up 4 bases, with 12 bases separating them. This CDR3 spans 15 amino acids. CDR1 and CDR2 (germline): LGHNA, YNFKEQ. In nucleotides, the CDR3 is TGTGCCAGCAGCCAAGAGGGGCGTCGGGGAGAGACCCAGTACTTC. Protein: CASSQEGRRGETQYF.

This clone was detected once. V is TRBV6-5 and J is TRBJ1-5; D is ambiguous. Germline V CDR1 and CDR2: MNHEY, SVGAGI. The CDR3 extends over 12 amino acids. Trimming removed 2 bases from V and 5 bases from J, with 4 bases in between. In nucleotides, the CDR3 is TGTGCCAGCAGTTACGGGTATCAGCCCCAGCATTTT. Translation: CASSYGYQPQHF.

The V gene is TRBV4-3, the J gene TRBJ2-1; 9 bases map to TRBD2. The CDR3 runs 15 residues. With 1 base clipped from V and 9 bases from J, the junction kept 7 bases outside the gene matches. Germline-derived CDR1 and CDR2 are LGHNA and YSLEER. CDR3 nucleotide sequence: TGCGCCAGCAGCCAAGTGCCGACTAGCGGCGGTGAGCAGTTCTTC. This codes for CASSQVPTSGGEQFF.

The V gene is TRBV21-1, the J gene TRBJ1-5; the table's D call, TRBD1, was not checked against the DNA. TRBV21-1 corresponds to a pseudogene. The CDR3 runs to 17 residues. The CDR3 coding sequence is TGTGCCAGCAGCAAACCATCAAGCCAGGCCCTAAATCAGCCCCAGCATTTT. It is translated as CASSKPSSQALNQPQHF.

The V gene is TRBV18, the J gene TRBJ2-5; 8 bases align to TRBD2. Germline CDR1 and CDR2: KGHSH and LQKENI. Trimming cost V 3 bases and J 5 bases; bases outside gene matches: 5. This CDR3 contains 14 residues. The CDR3 coding sequence is TGTGCCAGCTCACCCGGACTAGCCTTGGAGACCCAGTACTTC. It specifies CASSPGLALETQYF.

The chain is built from TRBV11-2 and TRBJ1-1; the D gene is possibly TRBD1 (5 bases). CDR1 is SGHAT and CDR2 is FQNNGV in the germline V gene. Trimming pared 1 base from V and 1 base from J, leaving 10 bases between. CDR3 length: 15 amino acids. The CDR3 nucleotides read TGTGCCAGCAGCTTAGGGAGGGACCGGAACACTGAAGCTTTCTTT. Its protein is CASSLGRDRNTEAFF.

The chain has TRBV3-1 (or the pseudogene TRBV3-2) and TRBJ1-2, with D possibly TRBD1 on 5 matching bases. Germline V gene data show CDR1 as LGHDT and CDR2 as YNNKEL (reference sequence). This CDR3 comprises 12 residues. Trimming cost V 1 base and J 6 bases, with 6 bases left between them. The CDR3 coding sequence is TGTGCCAGCAGCCAAGCGACAGATGGCTACACCTTC. Translation: CASSQATDGYTF.

The table lists this clone with a few counts. The rearrangement links TRBV28 to TRBJ1-1; D might be TRBD1 (5 bases). V was shortened by 2 bases and J by 1 base, with 14 bases between the two germline ends. The length of the CDR3 is 16 residues. Per germline, CDR1 MDHEN and CDR2 SYDVKM. In nucleotides, the CDR3 is TGTGCCAGCAGTTTAGCAGACAGTGTTCCGAACACTGAAGCTTTCTTT. Translating it yields CASSLADSVPNTEAFF. Full variable domain (remainder filled in from reference TRBV28 and TRBJ1-1): DVKVTQSSRYLVKRTGEKVFLECVQDMDHENMFWYRQDPGLGLRLIYFSYDVKMKEKGDIPEGYSVSREKKERFSLILESASTNQTSMYLCASSLADSVPNTEAFFGQGTRLTVV.

This chain joins TRBV4-3 and TRBJ2-2, with unresolved D. The CDR3 runs to 15 residues. Germline CDR1 LGHNA, CDR2 YSLEER. The V and J ends lost 1 base and 1 base respectively, with 7 bases between them. The CDR3 reads CASSQGTQNTGELFF. CDR3 DNA sequence: TGCGCCAGCAGCCAAGGGACCCAGAACACCGGGGAGCTGTTTTTT.

This clone was seen a handful of times. The V gene is TRBV20-1, the J gene TRBJ1-1; D unresolved. Germline CDR1 and CDR2: DFQATT and SNEGSKA (reference sequence). CDR3 length equals 11 residues. The ends were cut back, 0 bases at V and 6 bases at J, with 5 bases in the middle. CDR3 sequence (DNA): TGCAGTGCTAGAGATCTAGCTGAAGCTTTCTTT. Its protein is CSARDLAEAFF.

The table lists this clone with a few counts. This chain connects TRBV13 to TRBJ1-6; D remains ambiguous. Trimming shortened V by 4 bases and J by 7 bases, and 11 bases separated the two germline ends. CDR1 PRHDT and CDR2 FYEKMQ come from the germline V gene (reference sequence). The CDR3 consists of 14 residues. CDR3 sequence: CASSSREANSPLHF. The DNA for the CDR3 is TGTGCCAGCAGCTCCCGGGAGGCAAATTCACCCCTCCACTTT.

The chain employs TRBV4-1 and TRBJ1-6, with D maybe TRBD1 (5 bases). V was pared by 4 bases and J by 9 bases, with 19 bases between. This CDR3 is 16 amino acids long. Looked up from germline, CDR1 is MGHRA and CDR2 is YSYEKL. DNA for the CDR3: TGCGCCAGCAGCCTTACGGCGGAGGGGCGGGCTTCACCCCTCCACTTT. Translated: CASSLTAEGRASPLHF.

V and J are TRBV4-1 and TRBJ1-6; TRBD1 matches at 9 bases. The J segment lost 7 bases and the V segment lost 3 bases, leaving 7 bases of the junction unmatched. This CDR3 spans 16 amino acids. Germline V gene sequence: CDR1 MGHRA, CDR2 YSYEKL. The DNA of the CDR3 is TGCGCCAGCAGCCAGGGTAGACAGGGGGGGAATTCACCCCTCCACTTT. This translates into CASSQGRQGGNSPLHF.